This T cell receptor beta chain was sequenced for a study of T cell clonality in common variable immunodeficiency. Whole-study findings and limits: Compared with healthy controls, CVID subjects showed increased TCRbeta clonality, mostly in about a third. In common variable immunodeficiency, TCR beta chains reportedly carried fewer deletions and N-nucleotide insertions. The cause of increased CVID clonality remains unclear without subpopulation sequencing.

In its sample, this clone was seen a few times. Its target is unknown. The read is 3 residues too short to cover the CDR3 end, so that end is filled in from the germline J gene. Reduced serum IgG, IgA and/or IgM plus specific antibody deficiency defined CVID. Blood came from CVID subjects not ill and not taking immunomodulatory or immunosuppressive medication. Produced via immunoSEQ multiplex PCR; TCRdb's table is partial and in-frame only. The sample was found to contain fewer than 30,000 clones, and every one recurs. The germline V gene encodes CDR1 MNHNS and CDR2 SASEGT. V lost 4 bases and J lost 2; bases outside the gene matches: 6. There are 15 residues in the CDR3.

The sequence was collected from a human donor with common variable immunodeficiency. Sequenced material: peripheral blood mononuclear cells. J is TRBJ1-2 and V is TRBV6-1; 8 bases are a match to TRBD1. The part of the CDR3 DNA that was read is TGTGCCAGCAGTGGACGCGGACAGGGCAACTATGGC. Translating gives CASSGRGQGNYG. The complete CDR3 sequence is CASSGRGQGNYGYTF.